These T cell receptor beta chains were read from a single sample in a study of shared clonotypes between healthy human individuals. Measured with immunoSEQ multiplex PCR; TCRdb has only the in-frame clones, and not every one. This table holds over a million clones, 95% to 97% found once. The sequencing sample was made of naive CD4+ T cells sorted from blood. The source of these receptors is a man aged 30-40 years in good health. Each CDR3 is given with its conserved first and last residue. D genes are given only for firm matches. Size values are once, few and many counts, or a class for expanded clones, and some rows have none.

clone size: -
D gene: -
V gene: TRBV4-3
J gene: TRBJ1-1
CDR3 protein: CASSQDTGNTEAFF
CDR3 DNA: TGCGCCAGCAGCCAAGATACAGGGAACACTGAAGCTTTCTTT

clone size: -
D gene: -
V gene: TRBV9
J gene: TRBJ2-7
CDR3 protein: CASSVRDFSYEQYF
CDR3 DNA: TGTGCCAGCAGCGTTCGGGACTTCTCCTACGAGCAGTACTTC

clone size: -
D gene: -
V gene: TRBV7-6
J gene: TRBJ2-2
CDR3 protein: CASSLGAIETGELFF
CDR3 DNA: TGTGCCAGCAGCTTAGGGGCCATAGAAACCGGGGAGCTGTTTTTT

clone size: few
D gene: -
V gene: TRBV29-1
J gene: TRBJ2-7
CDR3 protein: CSVDRGDRRPREQYF
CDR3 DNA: TGCAGCGTTGATAGGGGGGACAGACGTCCCCGCGAGCAGTACTTC

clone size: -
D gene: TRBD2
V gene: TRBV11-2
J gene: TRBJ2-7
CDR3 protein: CASSSMGLAVYEQYF
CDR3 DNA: TGTGCCAGCAGCTCGATGGGACTAGCGGTATACGAGCAGTACTTC

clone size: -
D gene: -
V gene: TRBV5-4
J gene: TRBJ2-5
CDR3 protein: CASSLDPRSQETQYF
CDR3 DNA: TGTGCCAGCAGCCTGGACCCCCGATCCCAAGAGACCCAGTACTTC

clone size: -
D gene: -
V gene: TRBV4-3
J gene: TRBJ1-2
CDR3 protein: CASSQDPGSDYGYTF
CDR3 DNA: TGCGCCAGCAGCCAAGATCCAGGGTCTGACTATGGCTACACCTTC

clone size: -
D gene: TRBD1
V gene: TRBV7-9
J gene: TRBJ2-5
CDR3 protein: CASSFWAGGGQETQYF
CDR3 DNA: TGTGCCAGCAGCTTTTGGGCAGGGGGCGGACAAGAGACCCAGTACTTC

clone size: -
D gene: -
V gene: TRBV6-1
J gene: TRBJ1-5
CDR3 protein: CASSEGGPQHF
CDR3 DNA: TGTGCCAGCAGTGAAGGGGGGCCCCAGCATTTT

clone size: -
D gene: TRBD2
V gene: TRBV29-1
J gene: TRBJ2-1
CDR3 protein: CSVDSGSLRSYNEQFF
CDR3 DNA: TGCAGCGTTGATAGCGGGAGTTTGAGGTCCTACAATGAGCAGTTCTTC

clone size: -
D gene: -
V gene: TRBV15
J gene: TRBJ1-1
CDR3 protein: CATRGSGGTEAFF
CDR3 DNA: TGTGCCACCAGAGGATCGGGGGGGACTGAAGCTTTCTTT

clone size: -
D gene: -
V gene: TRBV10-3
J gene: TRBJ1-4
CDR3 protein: CAISESTGGGGEKLFF
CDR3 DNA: TGTGCCATCAGTGAGTCGACGGGGGGAGGTGGTGAAAAACTGTTTTTT

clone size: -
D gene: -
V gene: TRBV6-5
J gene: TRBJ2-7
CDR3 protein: CASSPVRAGEQYF
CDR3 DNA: TGTGCCAGCAGTCCGGTCAGGGCTGGCGAGCAGTACTTC

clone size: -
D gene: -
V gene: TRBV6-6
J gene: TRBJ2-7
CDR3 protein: CASSYGQYEQYF
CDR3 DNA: TGTGCCAGCAGTTACGGACAGTACGAGCAGTACTTC

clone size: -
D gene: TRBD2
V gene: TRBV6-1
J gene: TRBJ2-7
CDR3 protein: CASSENRVGGRSSYEQYF
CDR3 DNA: TGTGCCAGCAGTGAAAACAGGGTTGGCGGGAGGAGCTCCTACGAGCAGTACTTC

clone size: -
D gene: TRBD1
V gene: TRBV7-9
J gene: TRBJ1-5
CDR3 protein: CASSPQGNQPQHF
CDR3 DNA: TGTGCCAGCAGCCCACAGGGGAATCAGCCCCAGCATTTT

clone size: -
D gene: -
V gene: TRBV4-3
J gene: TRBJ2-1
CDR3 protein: CASSQVVEVYNEQFF
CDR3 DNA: TGCGCCAGCAGCCAAGTTGTCGAGGTATACAATGAGCAGTTCTTC

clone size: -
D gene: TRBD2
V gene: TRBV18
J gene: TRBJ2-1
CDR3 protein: CASSPVLAGGSYNEQFF
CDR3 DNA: TGTGCCAGCTCACCAGTGTTAGCGGGTGGCTCCTACAATGAGCAGTTCTTC

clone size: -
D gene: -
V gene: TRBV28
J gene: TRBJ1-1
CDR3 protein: CASSLPLNTEAFF
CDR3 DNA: TGTGCCAGCAGTCTCCCATTGAACACTGAAGCTTTCTTT

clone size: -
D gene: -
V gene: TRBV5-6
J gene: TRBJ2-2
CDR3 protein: CASSRNQGYGELFF
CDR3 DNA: TGTGCCAGCAGCCGAAACCAGGGTTACGGGGAGCTGTTTTTT

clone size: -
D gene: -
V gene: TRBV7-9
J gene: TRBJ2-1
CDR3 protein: CASSLAAVGRAFEQFF
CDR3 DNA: TGTGCCAGCAGCTTAGCGGCAGTCGGCAGGGCCTTTGAGCAGTTCTTC

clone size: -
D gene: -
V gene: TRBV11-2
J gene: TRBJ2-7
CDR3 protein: CASSLDASSRSYEQYF
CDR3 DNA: TGTGCCAGCAGCTTAGATGCGTCCTCCCGCTCCTACGAGCAGTACTTC

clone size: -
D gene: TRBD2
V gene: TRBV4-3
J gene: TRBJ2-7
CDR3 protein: CASSQEWTSGPYEQYF
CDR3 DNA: TGCGCCAGCAGCCAAGAGTGGACTAGCGGACCCTACGAGCAGTACTTC

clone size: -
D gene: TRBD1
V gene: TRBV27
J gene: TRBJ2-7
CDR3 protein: CASSYGTGPYEQYF
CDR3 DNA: TGTGCCAGCAGTTACGGGACAGGCCCCTACGAGCAGTACTTC

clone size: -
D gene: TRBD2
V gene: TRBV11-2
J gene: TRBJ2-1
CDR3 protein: CASSLGHGREGHNEQFF
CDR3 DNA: TGTGCCAGCAGCTTAGGTCATGGGCGGGAGGGACACAATGAGCAGTTCTTC

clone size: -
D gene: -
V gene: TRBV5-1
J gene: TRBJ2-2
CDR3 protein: CASSSKGGNTGELFF
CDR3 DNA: TGCGCCAGCAGCTCCAAGGGAGGGAACACCGGGGAGCTGTTTTTT

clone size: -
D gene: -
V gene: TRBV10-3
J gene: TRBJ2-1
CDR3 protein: CAISGGALRNEQFF
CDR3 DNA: TGTGCCATCAGTGGAGGGGCCCTTCGCAATGAGCAGTTCTTC

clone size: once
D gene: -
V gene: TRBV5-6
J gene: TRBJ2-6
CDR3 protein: CASSLLGVSGANVLTF
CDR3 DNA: TGTGCCAGCAGCCTCCTCGGGGTATCTGGGGCCAACGTCCTGACTTTC

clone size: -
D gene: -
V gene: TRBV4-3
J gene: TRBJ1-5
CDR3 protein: CASSLRQGTQPQHF
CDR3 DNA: TGCGCCAGCAGCTTAAGGCAGGGAACTCAGCCCCAGCATTTT

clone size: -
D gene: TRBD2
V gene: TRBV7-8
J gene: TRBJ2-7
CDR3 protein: CASGRDGYEQYF
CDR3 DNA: TGTGCCAGCGGGAGGGACGGCTACGAGCAGTACTTC

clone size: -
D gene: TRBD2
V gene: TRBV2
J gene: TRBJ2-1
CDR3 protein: CASSYGLAGSPNEQFF
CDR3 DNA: TGTGCCAGCAGCTACGGACTAGCGGGATCCCCCAATGAGCAGTTCTTC

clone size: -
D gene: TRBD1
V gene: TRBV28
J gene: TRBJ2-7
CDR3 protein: CASSLPTGGIGYEQYF
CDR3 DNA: TGTGCCAGCAGTTTGCCGACAGGGGGCATAGGCTACGAGCAGTACTTC

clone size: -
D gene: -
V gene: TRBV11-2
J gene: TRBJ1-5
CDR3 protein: CASSLGRVGSNQPQHF
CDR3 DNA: TGTGCCAGCAGCTTAGGTCGGGTGGGAAGCAATCAGCCCCAGCATTTT

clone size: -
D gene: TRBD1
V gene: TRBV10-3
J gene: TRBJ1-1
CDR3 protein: CAIRGTGVDTEAFF
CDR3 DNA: TGTGCCATTAGGGGGACAGGGGTCGACACTGAAGCTTTCTTT

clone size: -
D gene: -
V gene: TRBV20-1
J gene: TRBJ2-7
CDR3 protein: CSAGTVYEQYF
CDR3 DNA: TGCAGTGCGGGGACGGTCTACGAGCAGTACTTC

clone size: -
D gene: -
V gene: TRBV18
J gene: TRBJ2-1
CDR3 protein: CASSPKGGQFF
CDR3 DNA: TGTGCCAGCTCGCCTAAAGGAGGGCAGTTCTTC

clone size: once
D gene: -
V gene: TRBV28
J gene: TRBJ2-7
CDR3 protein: CASSSKIHYEQYF
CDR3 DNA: TGTGCCAGCAGTTCGAAAATCCACTACGAGCAGTACTTC

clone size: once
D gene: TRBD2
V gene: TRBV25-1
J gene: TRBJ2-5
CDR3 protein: CASTLAGEPETQYF
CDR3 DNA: TGTGCCAGCACTCTGGCGGGAGAGCCAGAGACCCAGTACTTC

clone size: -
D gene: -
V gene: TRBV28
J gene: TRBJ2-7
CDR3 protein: CASSSIYEQYF
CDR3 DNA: TGTGCCAGCAGTTCCATCTACGAGCAGTACTTC

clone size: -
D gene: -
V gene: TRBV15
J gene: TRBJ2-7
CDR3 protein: CATSRERTPSSYEQYF
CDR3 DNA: TGTGCCACCAGCAGAGAAAGGACACCCAGCTCCTACGAGCAGTACTTC

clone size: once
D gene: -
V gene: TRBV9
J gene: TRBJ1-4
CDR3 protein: CASSVNPFYRENNEKLFF
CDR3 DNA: TGTGCCAGCAGCGTCAACCCATTTTACAGGGAAAACAATGAAAAACTGTTTTTT

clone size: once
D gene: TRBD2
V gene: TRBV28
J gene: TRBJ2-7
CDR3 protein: CASSSASGAPFYEQYF
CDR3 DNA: TGTGCCAGCAGTTCAGCTAGCGGGGCACCCTTCTACGAGCAGTACTTC

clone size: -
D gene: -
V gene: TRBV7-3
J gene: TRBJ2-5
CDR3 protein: CASSSPGPGETQYF
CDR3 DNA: TGTGCCAGCAGCTCCCCAGGCCCGGGAGAGACCCAGTACTTC

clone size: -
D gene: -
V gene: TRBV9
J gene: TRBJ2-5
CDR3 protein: CASSASGETQYF
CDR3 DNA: TGTGCCAGCAGCGCCAGTGGGGAGACCCAGTACTTC

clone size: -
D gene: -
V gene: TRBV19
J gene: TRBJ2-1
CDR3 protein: CASSILNYNEQFF
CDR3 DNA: TGTGCCAGTAGTATTCTGAACTACAATGAGCAGTTCTTC